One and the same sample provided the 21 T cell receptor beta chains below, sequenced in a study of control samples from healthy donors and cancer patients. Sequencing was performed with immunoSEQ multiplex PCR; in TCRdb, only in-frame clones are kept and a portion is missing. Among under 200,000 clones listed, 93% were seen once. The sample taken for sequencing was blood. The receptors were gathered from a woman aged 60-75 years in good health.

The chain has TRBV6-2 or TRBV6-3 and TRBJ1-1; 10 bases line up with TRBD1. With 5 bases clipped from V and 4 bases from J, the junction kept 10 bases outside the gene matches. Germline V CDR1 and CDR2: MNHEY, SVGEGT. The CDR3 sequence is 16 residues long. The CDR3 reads CASSERQGAPGTEAFF. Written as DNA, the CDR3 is TGTGCCAGCAGTGAGAGACAGGGGGCGCCGGGCACTGAAGCTTTCTTT.

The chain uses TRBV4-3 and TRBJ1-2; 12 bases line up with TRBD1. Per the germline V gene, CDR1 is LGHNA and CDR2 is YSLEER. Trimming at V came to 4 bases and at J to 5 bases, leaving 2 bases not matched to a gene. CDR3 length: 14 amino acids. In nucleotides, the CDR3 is TGCGCCAGCAGCCCGGGACAGGGGGCTTATGGCTACACCTTC. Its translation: CASSPGQGAYGYTF.

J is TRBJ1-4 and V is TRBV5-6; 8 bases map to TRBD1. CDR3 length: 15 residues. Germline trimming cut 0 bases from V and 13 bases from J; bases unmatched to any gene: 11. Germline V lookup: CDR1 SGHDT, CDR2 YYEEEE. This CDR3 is CASSLAGDRPLGLFF. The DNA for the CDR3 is TGTGCCAGCAGCTTGGCCGGGGACAGGCCATTAGGACTGTTTTTT.

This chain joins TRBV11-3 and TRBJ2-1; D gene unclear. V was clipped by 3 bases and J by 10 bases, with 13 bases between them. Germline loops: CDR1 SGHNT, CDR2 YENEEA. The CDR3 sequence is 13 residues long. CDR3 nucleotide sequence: TGTGCCAGCAGCTTTACGAGCCAAAGCGAGCAGTTCTTC. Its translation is CASSFTSQSEQFF.

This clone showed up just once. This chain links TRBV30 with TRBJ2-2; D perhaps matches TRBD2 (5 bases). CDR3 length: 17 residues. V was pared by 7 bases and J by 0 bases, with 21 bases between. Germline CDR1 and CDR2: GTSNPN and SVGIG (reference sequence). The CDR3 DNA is TGTGCCTCCCGTAAAGGGAGACAACTAACGAACACCGGGGAGCTGTTTTTT. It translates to CASRKGRQLTNTGELFF.

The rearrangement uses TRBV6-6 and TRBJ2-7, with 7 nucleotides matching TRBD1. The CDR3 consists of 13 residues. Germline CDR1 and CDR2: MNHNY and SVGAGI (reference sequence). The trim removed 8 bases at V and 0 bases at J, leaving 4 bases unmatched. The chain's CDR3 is CASAGTVSYEQYF. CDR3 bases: TGTGCCAGCGCCGGGACAGTCTCCTACGAGCAGTACTTC.

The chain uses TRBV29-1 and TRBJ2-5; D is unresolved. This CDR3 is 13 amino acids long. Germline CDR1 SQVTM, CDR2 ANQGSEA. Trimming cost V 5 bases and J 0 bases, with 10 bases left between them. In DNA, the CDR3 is TGCAGCGTTCCGGTGAGGTACCAAGAGACCCAGTACTTC. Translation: CSVPVRYQETQYF.

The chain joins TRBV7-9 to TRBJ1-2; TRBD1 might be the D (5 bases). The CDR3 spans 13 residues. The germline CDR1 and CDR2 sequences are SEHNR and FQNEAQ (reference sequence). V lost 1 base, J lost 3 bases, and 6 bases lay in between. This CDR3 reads CASSLVRDYGYTF. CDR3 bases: TGTGCCAGCAGCTTAGTCAGGGACTATGGCTACACCTTC.

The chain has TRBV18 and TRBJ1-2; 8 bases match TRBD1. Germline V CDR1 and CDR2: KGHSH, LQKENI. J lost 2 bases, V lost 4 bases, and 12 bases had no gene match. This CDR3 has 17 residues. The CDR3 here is CASSQTAKRQGNYGYTF. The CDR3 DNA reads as TGTGCCAGCTCACAAACCGCAAAAAGACAGGGGAACTATGGCTACACCTTC.

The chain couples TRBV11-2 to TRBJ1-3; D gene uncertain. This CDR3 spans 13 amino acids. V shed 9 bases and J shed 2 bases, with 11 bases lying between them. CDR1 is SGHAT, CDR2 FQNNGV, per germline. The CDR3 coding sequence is TGTGCCAGTAGGAGGGCAGCTGGAAACACCATATATTTT. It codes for CASRRAAGNTIYF.

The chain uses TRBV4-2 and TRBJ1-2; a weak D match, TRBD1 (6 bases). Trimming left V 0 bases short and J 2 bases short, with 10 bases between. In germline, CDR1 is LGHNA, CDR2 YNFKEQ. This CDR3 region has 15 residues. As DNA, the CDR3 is TGTGCCAGCAGCCAAGATCGGGGGCTGAACTATGGCTACACCTTC. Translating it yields CASSQDRGLNYGYTF.

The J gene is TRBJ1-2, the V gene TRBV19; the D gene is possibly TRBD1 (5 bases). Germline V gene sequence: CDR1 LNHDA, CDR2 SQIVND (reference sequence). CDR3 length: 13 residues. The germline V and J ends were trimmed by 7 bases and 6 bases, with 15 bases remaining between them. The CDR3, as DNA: TGTGCCAGTACCTCGGGACTGAATCATGGCTACACCTTC. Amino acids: CASTSGLNHGYTF.

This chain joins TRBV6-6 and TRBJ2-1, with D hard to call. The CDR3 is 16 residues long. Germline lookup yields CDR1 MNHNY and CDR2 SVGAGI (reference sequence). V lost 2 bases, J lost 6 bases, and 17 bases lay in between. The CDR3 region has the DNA TGTGCCAGCAGTTACCCCATGTCGCCCCAGACCAATGAGCAGTTCTTC. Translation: CASSYPMSPQTNEQFF.

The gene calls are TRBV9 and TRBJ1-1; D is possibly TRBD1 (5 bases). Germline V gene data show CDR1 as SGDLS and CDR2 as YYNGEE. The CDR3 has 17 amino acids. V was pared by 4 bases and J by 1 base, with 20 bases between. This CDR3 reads CASSHPSGRGGNTEAFF. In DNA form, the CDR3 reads TGTGCCAGCAGCCACCCTAGCGGACGGGGGGGGAACACTGAAGCTTTCTTT.

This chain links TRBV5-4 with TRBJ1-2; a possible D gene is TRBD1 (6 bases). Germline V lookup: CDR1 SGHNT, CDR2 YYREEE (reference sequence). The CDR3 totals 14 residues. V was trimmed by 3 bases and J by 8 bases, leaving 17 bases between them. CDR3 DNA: TGTGCCAGCAGCTATCGACAGGCCCCGGGAGGCTACACCTTC. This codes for CASSYRQAPGGYTF.

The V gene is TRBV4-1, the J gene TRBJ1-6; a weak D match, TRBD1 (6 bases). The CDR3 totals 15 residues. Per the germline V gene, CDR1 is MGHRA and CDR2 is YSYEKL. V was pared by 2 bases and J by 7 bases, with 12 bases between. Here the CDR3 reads CASSQTGMGNSPLHF. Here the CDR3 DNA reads TGCGCCAGCAGCCAAACAGGGATGGGGAATTCACCCCTCCACTTT.

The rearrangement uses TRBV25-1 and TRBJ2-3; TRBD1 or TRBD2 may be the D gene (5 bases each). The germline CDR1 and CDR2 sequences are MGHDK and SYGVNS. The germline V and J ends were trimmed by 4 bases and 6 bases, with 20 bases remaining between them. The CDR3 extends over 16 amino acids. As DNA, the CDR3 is TGTGCCAGCAGTGGGGGGTGGGTCGATAATTTTGATACGCAGTATTTT. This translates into CASSGGWVDNFDTQYF.

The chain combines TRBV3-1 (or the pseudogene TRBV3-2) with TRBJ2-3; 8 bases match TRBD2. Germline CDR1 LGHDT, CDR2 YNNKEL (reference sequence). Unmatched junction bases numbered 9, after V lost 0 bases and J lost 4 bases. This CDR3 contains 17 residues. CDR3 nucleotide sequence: TGTGCCAGCAGCCAAGAGGCCGGGGGGGTGGGGGCAGATACGCAGTATTTT. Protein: CASSQEAGGVGADTQYF.

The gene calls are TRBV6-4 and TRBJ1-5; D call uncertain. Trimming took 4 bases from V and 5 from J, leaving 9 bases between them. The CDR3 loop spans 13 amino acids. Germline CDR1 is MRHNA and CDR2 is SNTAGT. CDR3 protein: CASSVDNYQPQHF. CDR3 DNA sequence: TGTGCCAGCAGTGTCGACAACTATCAGCCCCAGCATTTT.

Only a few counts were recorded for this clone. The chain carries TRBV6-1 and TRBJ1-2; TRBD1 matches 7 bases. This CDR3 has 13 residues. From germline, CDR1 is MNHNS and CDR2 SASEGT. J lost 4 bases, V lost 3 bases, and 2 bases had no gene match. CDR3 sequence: CASSEGQPYGYTF. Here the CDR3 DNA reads TGTGCCAGCAGTGAGGGACAGCCCTATGGCTACACCTTC.

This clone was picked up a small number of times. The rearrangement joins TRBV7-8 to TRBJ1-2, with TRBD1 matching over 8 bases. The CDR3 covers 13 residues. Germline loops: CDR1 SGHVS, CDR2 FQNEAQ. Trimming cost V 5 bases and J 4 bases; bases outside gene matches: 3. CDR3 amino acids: CASSPQGAYGYTF. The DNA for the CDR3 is TGTGCCAGCAGCCCTCAGGGGGCCTATGGCTACACCTTC.